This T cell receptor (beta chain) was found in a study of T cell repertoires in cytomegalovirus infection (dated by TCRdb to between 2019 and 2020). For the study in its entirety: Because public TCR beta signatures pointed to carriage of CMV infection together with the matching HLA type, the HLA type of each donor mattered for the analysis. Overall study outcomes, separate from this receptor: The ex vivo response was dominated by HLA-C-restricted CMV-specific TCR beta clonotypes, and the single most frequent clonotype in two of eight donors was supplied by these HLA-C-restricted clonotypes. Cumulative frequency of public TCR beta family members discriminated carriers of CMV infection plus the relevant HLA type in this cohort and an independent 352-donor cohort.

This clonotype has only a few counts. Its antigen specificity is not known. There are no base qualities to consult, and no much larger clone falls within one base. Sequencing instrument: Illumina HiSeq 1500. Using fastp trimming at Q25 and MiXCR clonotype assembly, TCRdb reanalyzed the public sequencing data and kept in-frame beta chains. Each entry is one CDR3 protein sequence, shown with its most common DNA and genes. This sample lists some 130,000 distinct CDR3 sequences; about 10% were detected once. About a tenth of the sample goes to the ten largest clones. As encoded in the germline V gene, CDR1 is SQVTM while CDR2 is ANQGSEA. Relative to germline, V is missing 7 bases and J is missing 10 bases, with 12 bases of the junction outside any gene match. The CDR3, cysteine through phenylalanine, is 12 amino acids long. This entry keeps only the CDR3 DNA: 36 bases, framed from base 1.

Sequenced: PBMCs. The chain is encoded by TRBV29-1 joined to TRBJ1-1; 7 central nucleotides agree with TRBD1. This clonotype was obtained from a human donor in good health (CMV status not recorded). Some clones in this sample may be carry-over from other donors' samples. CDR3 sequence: CSAKGGGLGAFF. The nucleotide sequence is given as TGCAGCGCGAAAGGGGGCGGGCTGGGAGCTTTCTTT.